This TCR beta chain was recorded in a study of shared clonotypes between healthy human individuals. This CDR3 region has 15 residues. Germline lookup yields CDR1 SGHTA and CDR2 FQGTGA. Germline trimming cut 3 bases from V and 3 bases from J; bases unmatched to any gene: 5. Study-wide results and caveats: The study generally estimated greater richness for naive than memory subsets.

Subsets obtained from CD4+ cells comprised CD45RA+ naive and CD45RA-negative memory cells. Turning to this clone: As yet, its antigen is unknown.

Genomic DNA (from each subset) was split evenly across several immunoSEQ plates. TCRdb's table, derived via immunoSEQ multiplex PCR, lists solely in-frame clones and lacks some. Of over 2 million clones listed, around 90% are singletons. Specimen: naive CD4+ T cells from PBMCs. Indicated subset: CD45RA+ positively selected. The clonotype comes from a man between 18 and 29 years old in good health. Some clones in this sample may be carry-over from other donors' samples. The V and J genes are TRBV7-3 and TRBJ2-1; 7 bases are a match to TRBD2. As DNA, the CDR3 is TGTGCCAGCAGCTTGCTGACTAGCCGCTACAATGAGCAGTTCTTC. Protein: CASSLLTSRYNEQFF.